This TCR beta chain was profiled in a study of blood T cell repertoires in COVID-19. Across the study: Spain, Italy and the United States supplied samples that represented acute and convalescent COVID-19. The analysed material was cDNA or gDNA that came from T cells, B-cell-depleted T cells, or PBMCs.

There are 14 residues in the CDR3. V was pared by 1 base and J by 4 bases, with 0 bases of the junction left unmatched. CDR1 and CDR2 from the germline V gene are LGHDT and YNNKEL (reference sequence). As originally analysed: Estimates of nucleated cell counts were drawn from the amplification of reference gene primers. Assay: immunoSEQ multiplex PCR; the TCRdb copy retains only in-frame clones and omits some. The D gene and trimming were derived from the DNA, and the V and J assignments and clone size from that table. The repertoire holds around 260,000 clones, with roughly 88% as singletons. The source of this sequence is a human donor in a cohort sampled during active COVID-19. The source material was peripheral blood. V and J are TRBV3-1 (or the pseudogene TRBV3-2) and TRBJ1-1; TRBD1 agrees at 10 bases. CDR3 in amino acids: CASSQGTGGTEAFF. In DNA form, the CDR3 reads TGTGCCAGCAGCCAAGGGACAGGGGGCACTGAAGCTTTCTTT.